This T cell receptor beta chain was identified in a study of memory CD8 T cells in hepatitis C reinfection. Overall study context: After reinfection, a couple of primary-infection resolvers became chronically infected. Late or post reinfection samples were taken 12 to 24 weeks after detection.

Time point denoted: late/post reinfection, 12 to 24 weeks after detection. TCR sequencing was done directly ex vivo on sorted cells, without expansion in vitro. Control naive CD8 T cells came from two donors at all three reinfection time points. CDR3 length: 14 amino acids. Looked up from germline, CDR1 is MNHNY and CDR2 is SVGAGI (reference sequence). With 0 bases removed from V and 0 bases from J, the gap between germline ends came to 5 bases. The assay was immunoSEQ multiplex PCR, and TCRdb's table has in-frame clones only and misses some. Among tens of thousands of clones, nearly 90% were seen once, and the ten largest hold more than 0.6%.

The V call is TRBV6-6, the J call TRBJ2-5; D is perhaps TRBD1 (5 bases). The sequencing sample was made of naive CD8+ T cells sorted from blood. The receptor was isolated from a young man with hepatitis C virus infection. The DNA of the CDR3 is TGTGCCAGCAGTTACTCGGACAACCAAGAGACCCAGTACTTC. Protein sequence: CASSYSDNQETQYF.